A single sample is the source of the 18 T cell receptor beta chains below, sequenced in a study of cytomegalovirus exposure and HLA in healthy donors. The data were produced by immunoSEQ multiplex PCR, yet TCRdb's version contains in-frame clones alone and is incomplete. The sample holds 150,000 to 200,000 clones; 85% are singletons and the top ten take roughly 15%. Sequenced: PBMCs. These receptors were taken from a man aged 18 to 29 in good health and CMV-seropositive.

CDR3 amino acids: CAWNLGQGWKTQYF. DNA of the CDR3: TGTGCCTGGAACCTTGGACAGGGGTGGAAGACCCAGTACTTC. J is TRBJ2-5 and V is TRBV30; the match to TRBD1 covers 9 bases. Germline CDR1 is GTSNPN and CDR2 is SVGIG (reference sequence). J was trimmed by 6 bases and V by 4 bases; bases with no gene match: 9. There are 14 residues in the CDR3.

The CDR3, as DNA: TGTGCCAGCAGCTCTCACCGGGACTCGATATACAATGAGCAGTTCTTC. Protein product: CASSSHRDSIYNEQFF. V is TRBV28 and J is TRBJ2-1, with D maybe TRBD2 (6 bases). Between the trimmed V and J ends, which lost 6 bases and 4 bases, there was a span of 19 bases. The CDR3 consists of 16 residues. Germline CDR1 reads MDHEN; CDR2 reads SYDVKM. The full variable domain, in which reference TRBV28 and TRBJ2-1 provide the parts outside the CDR3, is DVKVTQSSRYLVKRTGEKVFLECVQDMDHENMFWYRQDPGLGLRLIYFSYDVKMKEKGDIPEGYSVSREKKERFSLILESASTNQTSMYLCASSSHRDSIYNEQFFGPGTRLTVL.

V and J are TRBV27 and TRBJ2-7, with 11 bases fitting TRBD2. The CDR3 is made up of 15 amino acids. V lost 5 bases and J lost 3; bases outside the gene matches: 6. Germline V gene sequence: CDR1 MNHEY, CDR2 SMNVEV (reference sequence). CDR3 sequence (DNA): TGTGCCAGCAGTCCCCGGGGGACTAGCGGCTACGAGCAGTACTTC. It yields the protein CASSPRGTSGYEQYF.

Only a few counts were recorded for this clone. The J gene is TRBJ1-1, the V gene TRBV7-8; tentatively, D is TRBD1 (5 bases). Germline lookup yields CDR1 SGHVS and CDR2 FQNEAQ. The CDR3 has 12 residues. Trimming took off 5 bases at V and 5 bases at J, with 9 bases between the two ends. CDR3: CASSAPGTEAFF. DNA of the CDR3: TGTGCCAGCAGCGCACCAGGGACTGAAGCTTTCTTT.

This clone has only one observation. The chain is built from TRBV7-9 and TRBJ1-1; a weak D match, TRBD1 (6 bases). The CDR3 loop spans 16 amino acids. CDR1 is SEHNR and CDR2 is FQNEAQ in the germline V gene (reference sequence). V lost 6 bases and J 2 bases, leaving 19 bases between the germline ends. The CDR3 bases are TGTGCCAGCAGGCCATACATGGACAGCCAAAACACTGAAGCTTTCTTT. It specifies CASRPYMDSQNTEAFF.

The chain recombines TRBV6-5 with TRBJ2-7; 7 bases map to TRBD2. The V gene end was trimmed by 5 bases and the J gene end by 3 bases; junction bases not matched to a gene: 10. The germline CDR1 and CDR2 sequences are MNHEY and SVGAGI. CDR3 length: 15 residues. CDR3 nucleotide sequence: TGTGCCAGCAGTCCGGGGGAGGGGTCCCTCTACGAGCAGTACTTC. Protein: CASSPGEGSLYEQYF.

The V call is TRBV5-1, the J call TRBJ2-5; TRBD2 might be the D (5 bases). This CDR3 is built from 16 residues. Germline V gives CDR1 SGHRS, CDR2 YFSETQ. V lost 0 bases and J 1 base, leaving 13 bases between the germline ends. The CDR3 bases are TGCGCCAGCAGCTTGGTTGGTAGCGCCAGCCAAGAGACCCAGTACTTC. It is translated as CASSLVGSASQETQYF.

The chain's CDR3 is CASSFGTGDYNEQFF. The CDR3 DNA reads as TGTGCCAGCAGCTTCGGGACAGGGGACTACAATGAGCAGTTCTTC. The chain combines TRBV11-2 with TRBJ2-1; 10 nucleotides line up with TRBD1. J gave up 3 bases and V 3 bases, and 2 bases lay outside the gene matches. CDR1 SGHAT and CDR2 FQNNGV come from the germline V gene. The CDR3 has 15 amino acids.

The rearrangement joins TRBV6-5 to TRBJ1-3; D ambiguous. Per the germline V gene, CDR1 is MNHEY and CDR2 is SVGAGI. Trimming removed 2 bases at V and 2 bases at J, with 10 bases between. The CDR3 sequence is 15 residues long. The CDR3: CASSYARYPGNTIYF. CDR3 DNA: TGTGCCAGCAGTTACGCCAGGTACCCTGGAAACACCATATATTTT.

This chain joins TRBV19 and TRBJ2-1; a possible D gene is TRBD2 (6 bases). Trimming shortened V by 10 bases and J by 0 bases, and 25 bases separated the two germline ends. The germline V gene encodes CDR1 LNHDA and CDR2 SQIVND (reference sequence). The CDR3 is 18 amino acids. CDR3: CATNGAGTLGSSYNEQFF. The CDR3 nucleotides read TGTGCCACGAATGGCGCAGGGACTTTGGGAAGCTCCTACAATGAGCAGTTCTTC.

The chain has TRBV6-1 and TRBJ1-5; 8 bases are a match to TRBD1. Trimming cost V 8 bases and J 0 bases; bases outside gene matches: 6. This CDR3 is built from 15 residues. CDR1 is MNHNS, CDR2 SASEGT, per germline. CDR3 protein: CASAGQAYSNQPQHF. CDR3 nucleotide sequence: TGTGCCAGCGCGGGACAGGCCTATAGCAATCAGCCCCAGCATTTT.

As regards this clone: The same CDR3 can be traced to other DNA sequences in this sample. V is TRBV5-1 and J is TRBJ1-1, with D tentatively TRBD1 (5 bases). The CDR3 extends over 13 amino acids. CDR1 SGHRS and CDR2 YFSETQ come from the germline V gene. Trimming removed 5 bases at V and 1 base at J, with 9 bases between. CDR3 DNA sequence: TGCGCCAGCAGTTGGGGGGGGAACACTGAAGCTTTCTTT. It yields the protein CASSWGGNTEAFF.

The genes are TRBV30 and TRBJ2-4, with 15 positions matching TRBD2. CDR1 and CDR2 (germline): GTSNPN, SVGIG (reference sequence). This CDR3 spans 18 amino acids. Losses at the gene ends were 3 bases for V and 1 base for J; bases not matched to a gene: 7. CDR3 in DNA: TGTGCCTGGAGCCTAGGGACTAGCGGGAGGATGGCCAAAAACATTCAGTACTTC. Encoded protein: CAWSLGTSGRMAKNIQYF. Variable domain in full (rest from reference TRBV30 and TRBJ2-4): SQTIHQWPATLVQPVGSPLSLECTVEGTSNPNLYWYRQAAGRGLQLLFYSVGIGQISSEVPQNLSASRPQDRQFILSSKKLLLSDSGFYLCAWSLGTSGRMAKNIQYFGAGTRLSVL.

CDR3 amino acids: CASSQDANKQPGQKSTDTQYF. Written as DNA, the CDR3 is TGTGCCAGCAGCCAAGATGCGAACAAACAACCGGGACAAAAAAGCACAGATACGCAGTATTTT. The rearrangement links TRBV4-2 to TRBJ2-3, with D perhaps matching TRBD1 (6 bases). The CDR3 covers 21 residues. Germline lookup yields CDR1 LGHNA and CDR2 YNFKEQ. V dropped 0 bases and J dropped 0 bases, with 25 bases sitting between them.

This clone was seen only once. The genes are TRBV7-2 and TRBJ2-7; a weak D match, TRBD1 (6 bases). The length of the CDR3 is 13 residues. Germline V gene lookup returns CDR1 SGHTA and CDR2 FQGNSA. Trimming left V 3 bases short and J 3 bases short, with 9 bases between. In nucleotides, the CDR3 is TGTGCCAGCAGCTTTAACAGGGTCTACGAGCAGTACTTC. As protein: CASSFNRVYEQYF. Combining the CDR3 with reference TRBV7-2 and TRBJ2-7 gives the whole variable domain GAGVSQSPSNKVTEKGKDVELRCDPISGHTALYWYRQSLGQGLEFLIYFQGNSAPDKSGLPSDRFSAERTGGSVSTLTIQRTQQEDSAVYLCASSFNRVYEQYFGPGTRLTVT.

The chain uses TRBV7-9 and TRBJ2-2; D unresolved. Looked up from germline, CDR1 is SEHNR and CDR2 is FQNEAQ (reference sequence). The CDR3 is made up of 14 amino acids. Deletions cut 5 bases from V and 4 bases from J, with 11 bases between. The CDR3 DNA follows: TGTGCCAGCAGCACGTATGGGCCCACCGGGGAGCTGTTTTTT. Translated: CASSTYGPTGELFF.

This chain connects TRBV6-1 to TRBJ1-5; tentatively, D is TRBD1 (6 bases). CDR1 MNHNS and CDR2 SASEGT come from the germline V gene. V lost 6 bases and J lost 6, with 12 bases in between. The CDR3 extends over 13 amino acids. The CDR3 DNA follows: TGTGCCAGCAGGACAGGTGGGAGTCAGCCCCAGCATTTT. It is translated as CASRTGGSQPQHF.

V usage is TRBV28 and J usage is TRBJ1-5; D perhaps matches TRBD1 (5 bases). CDR3 length: 14 residues. Germline CDR1 reads MDHEN; CDR2 reads SYDVKM. Trimming removed 7 bases from V and 7 bases from J, with 17 bases in between. CDR3: CASTLGGGGQPQHF. The CDR3 nucleotides read TGTGCCAGCACCCTCGGGGGGGGAGGACAGCCCCAGCATTTT.